These 6 T cell receptor beta chains were sequenced from one sample in a study of shared clonotypes between healthy human individuals. Naive CD8 cells lacked CD45RO and underwent positive selection for CCR7, leaving out terminally differentiated effector memory CD45RA+ cells. Assay: immunoSEQ multiplex PCR; the TCRdb copy retains only in-frame clones and omits some. The profile shows over 2 million clones, about 95% of them singletons. Input material: naive CD8+ T cells sorted from blood. The receptors derive from a man aged 18-30 years in good health.

V is TRBV7-2 and J is TRBJ2-2; a possible D gene is TRBD1 (6 bases). Germline values: CDR1 SGHTA, CDR2 FQGNSA. V gave up 1 base and J gave up 3 bases, with 15 bases separating them. The CDR3 is made up of 17 amino acids. The CDR3 DNA reads TGTGCCAGCAGCTTAGAGGCTGGGGGCGCGTACACCGGGGAGCTGTTTTTT. Translated: CASSLEAGGAYTGELFF.

The chain combines TRBV7-9 with TRBJ2-2; 14 bases match TRBD2. With V trimmed by 5 bases and J by 4 bases, 3 bases remained unmatched. Germline CDR1 is SEHNR and CDR2 is FQNEAQ (reference sequence). This CDR3 has 16 amino acids. CDR3 sequence (DNA): TGTGCCAGCAGCCCGGGACTAGCGGGAGTCACCGGGGAGCTGTTTTTT. Translating gives CASSPGLAGVTGELFF.

V is TRBV30 and J is TRBJ1-4, with TRBD1 as a possible D gene (5 bases). This CDR3 has 17 residues. Germline V lookup: CDR1 GTSNPN, CDR2 SVGIG (reference sequence). Trimming removed 2 bases at V and 2 bases at J, with 18 bases between. The DNA of the CDR3 is TGTGCCTGGAGTTTCTCAACCTCCTGGGGCACTAATGAAAAACTGTTTTTT. This codes for CAWSFSTSWGTNEKLFF.

This sequence joins TRBV6-5 and TRBJ2-1; D is perhaps TRBD2 (5 bases). Germline CDR1 and CDR2: MNHEY and SVGAGI. V was shortened by 0 bases and J by 5 bases, with 8 bases between the two germline ends. The CDR3 extends over 14 amino acids. The CDR3 spells CASSYSGDDNEQFF. CDR3 in DNA: TGTGCCAGCAGTTACTCGGGAGACGACAATGAGCAGTTCTTC.

The chain has TRBV19 and TRBJ1-1; D remains unclear. The germline gives CDR1 LNHDA, CDR2 SQIVND (reference sequence). CDR3 length equals 15 residues. V was clipped by 0 bases and J by 3 bases, with 11 bases between them. CDR3 nucleotide sequence: TGTGCCAGTAGTATAGACGGCGGGAGGGACACTGAAGCTTTCTTT. Its protein product is CASSIDGGRDTEAFF.

The rearrangement joins TRBV9 to TRBJ2-5; TRBD2 aligns across 11 bases. The germline CDR1 and CDR2 sequences are SGDLS and YYNGEE. Losses at the gene ends were 4 bases for V and 4 bases for J; bases not matched to a gene: 9. The CDR3 spans 16 residues. The CDR3 DNA is TGTGCCAGCAGCCCCGGGGCTAGCGGGGGGTCAGAGACCCAGTACTTC. It translates to CASSPGASGGSETQYF.